This T cell receptor beta chain was sequenced during a study of blood T cell repertoires in COVID-19. Study overall: The study drew acute and convalescent COVID-19 samples from the United States, Italy and Spain. T cells, B-cell-depleted T cells, or PBMCs supplied cDNA or gDNA.

Trimming removed 5 bases at V and 4 bases at J, with 9 bases between. The CDR3 consists of 12 residues. Germline V lookup: CDR1 SGHKS, CDR2 YYEKEE (reference sequence). Original processing methods: Estimates of nucleated cell counts were drawn from the amplification of reference gene primers. Profiled with immunoSEQ multiplex PCR; TCRdb holds only in-frame clones, not every one. V, J and clone size derive from that table, while D and trimming were established from the DNA sequence. The data hold over 200,000 clones, with around 90% observed a single time. Sequenced: peripheral blood. The origin of this receptor is a man aged 55 to 70 who had recovered from COVID-19. The chain combines TRBV5-5 with TRBJ1-2, with D possibly matching TRBD1 (5 bases). The CDR3 sequence is CASRRDGYGYTF. CDR3 DNA sequence: TGTGCCAGCAGGCGGGACGGCTATGGCTACACCTTC.